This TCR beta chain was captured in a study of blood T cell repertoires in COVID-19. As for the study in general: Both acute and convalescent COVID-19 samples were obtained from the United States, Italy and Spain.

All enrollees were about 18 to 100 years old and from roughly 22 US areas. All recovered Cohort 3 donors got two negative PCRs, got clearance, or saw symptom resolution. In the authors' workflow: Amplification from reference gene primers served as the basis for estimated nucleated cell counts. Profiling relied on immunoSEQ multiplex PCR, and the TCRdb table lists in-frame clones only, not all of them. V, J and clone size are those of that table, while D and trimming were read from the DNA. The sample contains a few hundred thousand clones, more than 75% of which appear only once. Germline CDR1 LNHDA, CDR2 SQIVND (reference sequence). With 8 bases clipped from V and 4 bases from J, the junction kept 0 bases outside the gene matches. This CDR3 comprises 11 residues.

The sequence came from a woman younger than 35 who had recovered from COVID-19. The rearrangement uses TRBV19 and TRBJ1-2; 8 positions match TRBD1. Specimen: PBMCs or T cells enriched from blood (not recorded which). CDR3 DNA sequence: TGTGCCAGTGACAGGGGCTATGGCTACACCTTC. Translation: CASDRGYGYTF.